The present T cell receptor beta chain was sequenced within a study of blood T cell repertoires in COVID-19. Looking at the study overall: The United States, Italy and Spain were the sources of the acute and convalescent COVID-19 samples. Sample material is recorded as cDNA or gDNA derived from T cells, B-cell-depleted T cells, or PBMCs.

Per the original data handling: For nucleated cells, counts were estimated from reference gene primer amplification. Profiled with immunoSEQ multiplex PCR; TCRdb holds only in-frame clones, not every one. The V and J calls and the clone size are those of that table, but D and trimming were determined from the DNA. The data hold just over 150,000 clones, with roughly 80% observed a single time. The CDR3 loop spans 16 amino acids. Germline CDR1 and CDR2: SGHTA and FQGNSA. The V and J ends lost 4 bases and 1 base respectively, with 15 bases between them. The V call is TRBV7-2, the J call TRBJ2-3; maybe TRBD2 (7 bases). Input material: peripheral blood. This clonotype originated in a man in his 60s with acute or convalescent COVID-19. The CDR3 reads CASSWGGGGGTDTQYF. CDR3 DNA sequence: TGTGCCAGCAGCTGGGGAGGGGGGGGCGGCACAGATACGCAGTATTTT.